This T cell receptor beta chain appears in the sequencing data of a study of cytomegalovirus exposure and HLA in healthy donors. Germline V gene data show CDR1 as MDHEN and CDR2 as SYDVKM. The CDR3 length is 16 residues. V was cut by 6 bases and J by 2 bases, with 14 bases left in between. The PCR had 60 Vbeta and 13 Jbeta primers. The data were produced by immunoSEQ multiplex PCR, yet TCRdb's version contains in-frame clones alone and is incomplete. The profile covers 30,000 to 35,000 clones, with more than 65% appearing a single time and 3.6% taken by the ten largest. This clone was detected only a few times. Its antigen is not identified. Study outcomes and limitations: V- and J-gene trimming in TCR beta was tied to a missense DCLRE1C variant by an analysis performed later. Immune exposure was documented only through CMV serostatus. When a later analysis was performed, an Asian-associated ancestry cluster reportedly had fewer N-insertions than the roughly 700-donor mean.

The TCR sequence derives from a woman between 18 and 29 years old in good health and CMV-seronegative. The rearrangement joins TRBV28 to TRBJ1-6; D gene unclear. Sequenced input: PBMCs. The CDR3 loop reads CASRTAGSPYNSPLHF. DNA of the CDR3: TGTGCCAGCAGAACTGCGGGGAGTCCCTATAATTCACCCCTCCACTTT.